This TCR beta chain was found in a study of PD-L1 blockade in urothelial cancer. Points from the study as a whole: Clones that were tumor-associated expanded more in the blood of durable-benefit patients at 3 weeks.

Profiled with immunoSEQ multiplex PCR; TCRdb holds only in-frame clones, not every one. This repertoire shows about 35,000 clones, about a third found once; its top ten account for more than 8.5%. Germline V gene sequence: CDR1 ENHRY, CDR2 SYGVKD. The CDR3 runs to 14 residues. V trimming: 10 bases; J trimming: 0 bases; junction bases outside the gene matches: 4. For this clone: Its antigen is unknown.

The clonotype was recovered from a man in his fifties or sixties with urothelial cancer. The J gene is TRBJ2-1, the V gene TRBV10-3; 9 nucleotides match TRBD2. This sample comprised tumor tissue, obtained before atezolizumab (anti-PD-L1) treatment. CDR3 nucleotides: TGTGCCACCGGTAGCGGGGGCTCCTACAATGAGCAGTTCTTC. It translates to CATGSGGSYNEQFF.